What follows are 16 T cell receptor beta chains derived from one specimen sequenced in a study of blood T cell repertoires in COVID-19. Assay used: immunoSEQ multiplex PCR; TCRdb lists only in-frame clones, some missing. This sample has tens of thousands of clones, with around 70% found just once. Sequencing used peripheral blood. These receptors were collected from a woman between 45 and 60 years old with active or convalescent COVID-19.

This clone was seen many times. V and J are TRBV7-9 and TRBJ1-6, with 7 bases that match TRBD1. V lost 5 bases and J lost 6; bases outside the gene matches: 7. The CDR3 runs to 15 residues. The V gene's germline CDR1 is SEHNR and CDR2 FQNEAQ (reference sequence). CDR3 protein: CASSTRDSPNSPLHF. The DNA of the CDR3 is TGTGCCAGCAGCACCAGGGACAGCCCTAATTCACCCCTCCACTTT. Based on the CDR3 plus reference TRBV7-9 and TRBJ1-6, the full variable domain is DTGVSQNPRHKITKRGQNVTFRCDPISEHNRLYWYRQTLGQGPEFLTYFQNEAQLEKSRLLSDRFSAERPKGSFSTLEIQRTEQGDSAMYLCASSTRDSPNSPLHFGNGTRLTVT.

This sequence joins TRBV28 and TRBJ2-4; TRBD1 aligns across 9 bases. The CDR3 has 16 amino acids. Germline loops: CDR1 MDHEN, CDR2 SYDVKM. Trimming at V came to 0 bases and at J to 0 bases, leaving 0 bases not matched to a gene. The CDR3 protein is CASSLWDRGAKNIQYF. The CDR3 coding sequence is TGTGCCAGCAGTTTATGGGACAGGGGAGCCAAAAACATTCAGTACTTC.

V usage is TRBV2 and J usage is TRBJ1-2; 7 bases line up with TRBD1. The CDR3 is 14 residues long. Germline-derived CDR1 and CDR2 are SNHLY and FYNNEI. The V segment lost 10 bases and the J segment 5 bases; nucleotides outside the gene matches: 13. CDR3 sequence: CAIPSDRADYGYTF. CDR3 coding DNA: TGTGCCATCCCGAGCGACAGGGCGGATTATGGCTACACCTTC.

This clone was seen a few times. Other DNA sequences in this sample translate to the same CDR3. This chain uses TRBV15 with TRBJ1-4, with 8 bases fitting TRBD1. Trimming cost V 1 base and J 4 bases; bases outside gene matches: 2. Germline V CDR1 and CDR2: LNHNV, YYDKDF (reference sequence). The CDR3 sequence is 15 residues long. The CDR3 DNA sequence: TGTGCCACCAGCAGAGTTGGACAGGGTAATGAAAAACTGTTTTTT. Residues: CATSRVGQGNEKLFF.

This sequence joins TRBV9 and TRBJ2-2, with D unclear. The CDR3 runs 15 residues. The V end was cut by 0 bases, the J end by 1 base, with 7 bases between. Germline CDR1 is SGDLS and CDR2 is YYNGEE. This CDR3 is CASSVVARNTGELFF. In DNA form, the CDR3 reads TGTGCCAGCAGCGTAGTAGCTAGGAACACCGGGGAGCTGTTTTTT.

This clone occurred once. CDR3 amino acids: CASSPRTGGGRTEAFF. The DNA of the CDR3 is TGTGCCAGCAGCCCAAGGACAGGAGGAGGAAGGACTGAAGCTTTCTTT. The genes are TRBV7-9 and TRBJ1-1, with 7 nucleotides matching TRBD1. This CDR3 region has 16 residues. After removal of 5 bases from V and 5 bases from J, the junction contained 14 bases not matched to a gene. The V gene's germline CDR1 is SEHNR and CDR2 FQNEAQ (reference sequence).

The V call is TRBV9, the J call TRBJ2-5, with TRBD2 identical over 7 bases. CDR3 size: 13 residues. CDR1 is SGDLS, CDR2 YYNGEE, per germline. V trimming: 7 bases; J trimming: 1 base; junction bases outside the gene matches: 4. Written as DNA, the CDR3 is TGTGCCAGCGCTAGCGGATTCCAAGAGACCCAGTACTTC. Translating gives CASASGFQETQYF.

The chain carries TRBV3-1 (or the pseudogene TRBV3-2) and TRBJ2-3; 13 bases map to TRBD2. V was pared by 4 bases and J by 3 bases, with 1 base of the junction left unmatched. This CDR3 region has 15 residues. Germline assignment: CDR1 LGHDT and CDR2 YNNKEL (reference sequence). The CDR3 protein is CASSLLAGGTDTQYF. CDR3 in DNA: TGTGCCAGCAGCCTACTAGCGGGAGGGACAGATACGCAGTATTTT.

The rearrangement links TRBV7-2 to TRBJ1-5, with a tentative D call TRBD1 (6 bases). V lost 5 bases and J 5 bases, leaving 13 bases between the germline ends. Germline CDR1 reads SGHTA; CDR2 reads FQGNSA. CDR3 length: 14 residues. CDR3: CASSPLGGDQPQHF. For the CDR3, the DNA is TGTGCCAGCAGCCCTTTAGGGGGAGATCAGCCCCAGCATTTT.

The chain's CDR3 is CASSWANTQYF. The CDR3 nucleotides read TGCGCCAGCAGCTGGGCAAATACGCAGTATTTT. The chain combines TRBV5-1 with TRBJ2-3, with D hard to call. Germline assignment: CDR1 SGHRS and CDR2 YFSETQ. This CDR3 is built from 11 residues. Trimming pared 3 bases from V and 7 bases from J, leaving 6 bases between.

The V gene is TRBV5-1, the J gene TRBJ2-5; D remains ambiguous. The CDR3 totals 16 residues. The V end lost 4 bases, the J end lost 2 bases, and 18 bases lay between the germline ends. Germline V gene sequence: CDR1 SGHRS, CDR2 YFSETQ. This chain's CDR3 is CASSLTIFNGQETQYF. The CDR3 DNA reads as TGCGCCAGCAGCCTAACGATATTTAACGGGCAAGAGACCCAGTACTTC.

V usage is TRBV3-1 (or the pseudogene TRBV3-2) and J usage is TRBJ2-7; no firm D call. This CDR3 region has 13 residues. Trimming pared 0 bases from V and 7 bases from J, leaving 10 bases between. The germline CDR1 and CDR2 sequences are LGHDT and YNNKEL (reference sequence). The CDR3 sequence is CASSQDQWREQYF. CDR3 DNA: TGTGCCAGCAGCCAAGATCAGTGGCGGGAGCAGTACTTC.

The chain combines TRBV11-2 with TRBJ1-5, with D tentatively TRBD1 (5 bases). Germline V gene lookup returns CDR1 SGHAT and CDR2 FQNNGV. This CDR3 is 15 amino acids long. V was pared by 0 bases and J by 4 bases, with 10 bases between. Here the CDR3 reads CASSLEGRVNQPQHF. In DNA, the CDR3 is TGTGCCAGCAGCTTAGAGGGCAGGGTAAATCAGCCCCAGCATTTT. The variable domain in full, completed from reference TRBV11-2 and TRBJ1-5, reads EAGVAQSPRYKIIEKRQSVAFWCNPISGHATLYWYQQILGQGPKLLIQFQNNGVVDDSQLPKDRFSAERLKGVDSTLKIQPAKLEDSAVYLCASSLEGRVNQPQHFGDGTRLSIL.

V usage is TRBV6-6 and J usage is TRBJ2-1; the D gene is possibly TRBD1 (6 bases). The germline V gene encodes CDR1 MNHNY and CDR2 SVGAGI (reference sequence). The ends were cut back, 2 bases at V and 8 bases at J, with 19 bases in the middle. The CDR3 contains 16 residues. Here the CDR3 reads CASSYRLGGVVDEQFF. CDR3 DNA: TGTGCCAGCAGTTACCGCCTAGGGGGAGTGGTCGATGAGCAGTTCTTC.

On this clone: Within the sample, other DNA sequences also encode this same CDR3. This chain links TRBV5-1 with TRBJ1-2; the match to TRBD1 covers 7 bases. Germline CDR1 and CDR2: SGHRS and YFSETQ. The V and J ends lost 4 bases and 8 bases, in that order; junction bases with no gene match: 8. The CDR3 is 13 residues long. For the CDR3, the DNA is TGCGCCAGCAGCCCAACAGGGGATAGAGGCTACACCTTC. Its translation is CASSPTGDRGYTF.

This clone was found a few times. The chain has TRBV7-8 and TRBJ1-5, with D perhaps matching TRBD1 (5 bases). Germline CDR1 SGHVS, CDR2 FQNEAQ. Trimming left V 1 base short and J 2 bases short, with 9 bases between. The CDR3 is 15 residues long. In DNA, the CDR3 is TGTGCCAGCAGCTTAGAGGGGAATCGCAATCAGCCCCAGCATTTT. It is translated as CASSLEGNRNQPQHF.